This paragraph covers one T cell receptor (beta chain) sequence. Its specificity is not known. This entry comes from a study of molecular identifiers for immune sequencing clone quantification. Overall study findings and caveats: Clone sizes that are highly expanded could be underestimated when identical TCR molecules share a barcode. Naive cells had under 1% of molecules in clones above 20 RNA copies, effectors over 98%.

The authors built bulk TCR libraries by previously described methods with listed TCR primers. Each CDR3 protein gets one entry after TCRdb re-called the PCR reads with MiXCR. The data hold around 480,000 distinct CDR3 sequences, with about 25% observed a single time. Sequenced sample: naive CD8+ T cells from blood, with Jurkat cell RNA spiked in. As for subset: FACS-sorted CD8+CD4-CCR7+CD45RA+ naive T cells. The receptor was derived from a human donor in good health. Some libraries in this study had Jurkat cell RNA spiked in.

CDR3 in DNA: TGTGCCAGCAGAACAGGGGGCGCGTCCTACAATGAGCAGTTCTTC. Amino acid sequence: CASRTGGASYNEQFF. This chain joins TRBV2 and TRBJ2-1; 9 nucleotides match TRBD1. Germline V lookup: CDR1 SNHLY, CDR2 FYNNEI. This CDR3 comprises 15 residues. V trimming: 6 bases; J trimming: 1 base; junction bases outside the gene matches: 4.